The clone carrying this T cell receptor (beta chain) was seen a handful of times. TCRdb called the 5' RACE reads again in MiXCR, with one record for every CDR3 protein. Seen here are some 87,000 distinct CDR3 sequences, around 10% observed once, and the top ten hold roughly 2.6%. This specimen belongs to a study of early T cells in non-severe SARS-CoV-2 infection. The overall study: The input, bulk RNA from unsorted whole blood, was sequenced, and chains were unpaired.

This CDR3 region has 17 residues. Germline CDR1 MGHRA, CDR2 YSYEKL. The ends lost 4 bases at V and 6 bases at J; junction bases unmatched: 14. V gene TRBV4-1 combines with J gene TRBJ2-3, with 9 bases matching TRBD2. Sequenced sample: whole blood. The sequence came from an adult who was a healthcare worker with PCR-confirmed SARS-CoV-2 infection or an uninfected control (not recorded which). The CDR3 loop is CASSPTVGRGGSDTQYF. DNA of the CDR3: TGCGCCAGCAGCCCGACTGTTGGGCGGGGGGGCTCGGATACGCAGTATTTT.